This TCR beta chain was sequenced in a study of blood T cell repertoires in COVID-19. TCRdb's copy holds only in-frame clones and misses some; the assay was immunoSEQ multiplex PCR. The sample holds around 250,000 clones; about nine tenths are singletons and the top ten take around 3%. CDR1 SGHRS and CDR2 YFSETQ come from the germline V gene. Trimming shortened V by 1 base and J by 4 bases, and 15 bases separated the two germline ends. CDR3 size: 15 residues. The sequence derives from a woman aged 30 to 39 with active or convalescent COVID-19. Sequencing used peripheral blood. The genes are TRBV5-1 and TRBJ2-7, with a weak D call TRBD2 (5 bases). The CDR3 reads CASSLSGILEYEQYF. DNA for the CDR3: TGCGCCAGCAGCTTGAGCGGCATCCTGGAGTACGAGCAGTACTTC. Full variable domain (outside the CDR3, taken from reference TRBV5-1 and TRBJ2-7): KAGVTQTPRYLIKTRGQQVTLSCSPISGHRSVSWYQQTPGQGLQFLFEYFSETQRNKGNFPGRFSGRQFSNSRSEMNVSTLELGDSALYLCASSLSGILEYEQYFGPGTRLTVT.